This T cell receptor (beta chain) was sequenced for a study of cytomegalovirus exposure and HLA in healthy donors. Findings and caveats of the study: As a later analysis showed, several of the most significant clusters appeared to be linked to common viral pathogens.

Primers included in the PCR were 60 Vbeta and 13 Jbeta primers. As handled by the study authors: A follow-up analysis tallied around 76 million unique TCR beta chains, roughly 11 million shared. Assay: immunoSEQ multiplex PCR; the TCRdb copy retains only in-frame clones and omits some. The V and J calls and clone size are taken from that table; D and trimming were inferred from the DNA. The sample includes around 150,000 clones, about 70% of them seen just once. This clone was detected once. No antigen is known for it. Germline CDR1 and CDR2: MNHNY and SVGAGI (reference sequence). Trimming pared 2 bases from V and 1 base from J, leaving 9 bases between. The CDR3 contains 15 residues. Donors showed nominal health when sampled, although they likely had unrecorded immune exposures.

Input material: PBMCs. The TCR sequence derives from a woman in her 40s in good health and CMV-seronegative. The chain carries TRBV6-6 and TRBJ1-5, with D perhaps matching TRBD1 (6 bases). CDR3 residues: CASSYTQGSNQPQHF. The CDR3 DNA reads as TGTGCCAGCAGTTACACACAGGGCAGCAATCAGCCCCAGCATTTT.